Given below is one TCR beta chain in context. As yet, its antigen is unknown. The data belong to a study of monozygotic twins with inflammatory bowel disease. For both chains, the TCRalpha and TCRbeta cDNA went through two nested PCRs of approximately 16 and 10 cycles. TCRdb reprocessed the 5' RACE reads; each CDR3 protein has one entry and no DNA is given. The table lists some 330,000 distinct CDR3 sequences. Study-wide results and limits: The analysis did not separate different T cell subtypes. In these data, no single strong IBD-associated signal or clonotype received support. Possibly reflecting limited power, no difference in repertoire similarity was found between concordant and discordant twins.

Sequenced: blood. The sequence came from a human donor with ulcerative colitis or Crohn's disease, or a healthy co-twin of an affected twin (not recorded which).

CDR3 sequence reads: CASSRGQNSYEQYF. V is TRBV5-1 and J is TRBJ2-7; TCRdb's D call of TRBD1 is untestable without DNA. Germline assignment: CDR1 SGHRS and CDR2 YFSETQ. The CDR3 extends over 14 amino acids.